This TCR beta chain emerged from a study of blood T cell repertoires in COVID-19. CDR3 length: 10 residues. Germline lookup yields CDR1 MDHEN and CDR2 SYDVKM. The method was immunoSEQ multiplex PCR; TCRdb's version includes in-frame clones alone and lacks a portion of them. The sample includes around 260,000 clones, around nine tenths of them seen just once. Input material: PBMCs or T cells enriched from blood (not recorded which). The sequence came from a woman in her 30s who had recovered from COVID-19. The genes are TRBV28 and TRBJ2-7; TRBD1 is a possible D gene (6 bases). CDR3 DNA: TGTGCGACAGGCTCCTACGAGCAGTACTTC. Translation: CATGSYEQYF. The whole variable domain, remainder taken from reference TRBV28 and TRBJ2-7, is DVKVTQSSRYLVKRTGEKVFLECVQDMDHENMFWYRQDPGLGLRLIYFSYDVKMKEKGDIPEGYSVSREKKERFSLILESASTNQTSMYLCATGSYEQYFGPGTRLTVT.